Each of the 23 T cell receptor beta chains below was sequenced from the same sample in a study of T cells in localized non-small cell lung cancer. Profiled with immunoSEQ multiplex PCR; TCRdb holds only in-frame clones, not every one. The sample has over 2,500 clones, 30% to 45% seen once. The starting material was normal lung tissue next to the tumor, obtained before any cancer treatment. The receptors shown here come from a woman aged 40-70 years with stage II squamous cell lung carcinoma.

The chain is built from TRBV18 and TRBJ2-5; D may be TRBD2 (6 bases). This CDR3 is 14 amino acids long. Trimming removed 1 base from V and 3 bases from J, with 9 bases in between. Germline V gene data show CDR1 as KGHSH and CDR2 as LQKENI. In nucleotides, the CDR3 is TGTGCCAGCTCACCACGGGAGCGGGAAGAGACCCAGTACTTC. Translated: CASSPREREETQYF.

This rearrangement joins TRBV19 to TRBJ2-3; D is possibly TRBD2 (7 bases). Trimming shortened V by 10 bases and J by 2 bases, and 13 bases separated the two germline ends. This CDR3 spans 13 amino acids. Germline V lookup: CDR1 LNHDA, CDR2 SQIVND (reference sequence). Written as DNA, the CDR3 is TGTGCCACCAAGGGGGGGACCACAGATACGCAGTATTTT. This encodes CATKGGTTDTQYF.

V and J are TRBV6-8 and TRBJ1-2; no clear D. The CDR3 is 13 residues long. Looked up from germline, CDR1 is MNHGY and CDR2 is SAAAGT. The V end lost 9 bases, the J end lost 8 bases, and 19 bases lay between the germline ends. The CDR3: CASWTLGPYGYTF. The CDR3 DNA reads TGTGCCAGTTGGACCTTAGGGCCCTACGGCTACACCTTC.

This clone was counted between two and nine times. The chain couples TRBV6-8 to TRBJ2-7, with 8 positions matching TRBD1. V lost 6 bases to trimming and J lost 5 bases; unmatched junction nucleotides: 15. Germline lookup yields CDR1 MNHGY and CDR2 SAAAGT. The CDR3 is made up of 16 amino acids. CDR3 bases: TGTGCCAGCAGCCCCTCGGCAGGGACAGGTCTCCACGAGCAGTACTTC. Translating it yields CASSPSAGTGLHEQYF.

On this clone: A read error may account for a junction end that differs from germline. X shows a residue whose base was not read or is ambiguous. The V call is TRBV19, the J call TRBJ2-7, with D unresolved. Germline V gives CDR1 LNHDA, CDR2 SQIVND (reference sequence). The CDR3 has 16 residues. CDR3 coding DNA: TGTGCCAGTAGTATCGCCRGGAGCTTCAATTCCTACGAGCAGTACTTT. Translated: CASSIAXSFNSYEQYF.

This clone turned up a few times. The chain recombines TRBV14 with TRBJ1-4; tentative D call: TRBD1 (5 bases). Trimming pared 8 bases from V and 7 bases from J, leaving 14 bases between. This CDR3 is 13 amino acids long. Germline loops: CDR1 SGHDN, CDR2 FVKESK. The CDR3 reads CASGRGWGEKLFF. The CDR3 nucleotides are TGTGCCAGCGGTCGGGGCTGGGGTGAAAAACTGTTTTTT.

This clone turned up a few times. The junction departs from the called germline gene at one end, perhaps through a read error. V usage is TRBV9 and J usage is TRBJ1-2; no firm D call. Germline V lookup: CDR1 SGDLS, CDR2 YYNGEE. This CDR3 comprises 13 residues. The CDR3 nucleotides read TGTGCCAGCAGTGTTCTGGGGAGCGATGGTTACACCTTC. Amino acids: CASSVLGSDGYTF.

The chain has TRBV28 and TRBJ1-2, with TRBD1 matching 7 bases. CDR3 size: 13 residues. V was pared by 3 bases and J by 8 bases, with 6 bases of the junction left unmatched. The germline CDR1 and CDR2 sequences are MDHEN and SYDVKM. The CDR3 coding sequence is TGTGCCAGCAGTTTGACAGGGCAGCGGGGCTACACCTTC. Translation: CASSLTGQRGYTF.

The CDR3 DNA sequence: TGTGCCAGTAGTACTGATTATAGCGGGAGGGGGACAGATACGCAGTATTTT. Protein sequence: CASSTDYSGRGTDTQYF. The gene calls are TRBV19 and TRBJ2-3, with 11 bases identical to TRBD2. This CDR3 spans 17 amino acids. Per the germline V gene, CDR1 is LNHDA and CDR2 is SQIVND (reference sequence). V trimming: 4 bases; J trimming: 3 bases; junction bases outside the gene matches: 9.

This chain links TRBV18 with TRBJ1-2; D might be TRBD1 (6 bases). V lost 4 bases to trimming and J lost 8 bases, with 14 bases between them. CDR3 length equals 13 residues. The V gene's germline CDR1 is KGHSH and CDR2 LQKENI. The CDR3 DNA reads TGTGCCAGCTCACAGGACAGTAGAGGAGGCTACACCTTC. It codes for CASSQDSRGGYTF. The variable domain in full, with the rest retrieved from reference TRBV18 and TRBJ1-2, is NAGVMQNPRHLVRRRGQEARLRCSPMKGHSHVYWYRQLPEEGLKFMVYLQKENIIDESGMPKERFSAEFPKEGPSILRIQQVVRGDSAAYFCASSQDSRGGYTFGSGTRLTVV.

This rearrangement joins TRBV23-1 to TRBJ2-7; perhaps TRBD1 as D (6 bases). TRBV23-1 is identified as an open reading frame with a role that is uncertain. V was shortened by 8 bases and J by 3 bases, with 20 bases between the two germline ends. This CDR3 comprises 15 residues. The CDR3: CASGRITGFLYEQYF. The CDR3 coding sequence is TGCGCCAGCGGACGGATCACAGGGTTCCTCTACGAGCAGTACTTC.

The V gene is TRBV28, the J gene TRBJ1-3; tentatively, D is TRBD1 (6 bases). This CDR3 comprises 15 residues. Germline CDR1 reads MDHEN; CDR2 reads SYDVKM. V was clipped by 8 bases and J by 4 bases, with 18 bases between them. CDR3 DNA sequence: TGTGCCAGCCTGGGGAACAGGGCGGGAGGAAACACCATATATTTT. It translates to CASLGNRAGGNTIYF.

A few counts support this clone. The chain employs TRBV11-3 and TRBJ2-2; D call uncertain. The CDR3 totals 14 residues. The V end lost 5 bases, the J end lost 1 base, and 8 bases lay between the germline ends. Germline lookup yields CDR1 SGHNT and CDR2 YENEEA. This CDR3 reads CASSHRGNTGELFF. In DNA form, the CDR3 reads TGTGCCAGCAGCCACCGAGGGAACACCGGGGAGCTGTTTTTT.

The chain recombines TRBV19 with TRBJ2-1; a weak D match, TRBD2 (6 bases). Looked up from germline, CDR1 is LNHDA and CDR2 is SQIVND (reference sequence). The ends were cut back, 3 bases at V and 7 bases at J, with 16 bases in the middle. The CDR3 is 15 residues long. The CDR3 DNA follows: TGTGCCAGTAGTATTTGGGGGGACCTTAGAAATGAGCAGTTCTTC. Translated, it gives CASSIWGDLRNEQFF.

Note on this clone: At one end, the junction sequence differs from germline, possibly due to a read error. The chain links TRBV28 to TRBJ1-1; D call uncertain. CDR1 and CDR2 from the germline V gene are MDHEN and SYDVKM. CDR3 length: 14 residues. CDR3 amino acids: CASSLWPSSTEAFF. The CDR3 nucleotides are TGTGCTAGCAGTTTATGGCCGTCAAGCACTGAAGCTTTCTTT.

The chain is built from TRBV15 and TRBJ2-2, with D possibly being TRBD1 (6 bases). The V end lost 1 base, the J end lost 0 bases, and 9 bases lay between the germline ends. The germline V gene encodes CDR1 LNHNV and CDR2 YYDKDF (reference sequence). The CDR3 is made up of 16 amino acids. In DNA, the CDR3 is TGTGCCACCAGCAGAGTAAGACAGGCGAACACCGGGGAGCTGTTTTTT. Translation: CATSRVRQANTGELFF.

There are a few counts of this clone. This chain joins TRBV11-3 and TRBJ1-3; D unclear. The CDR3 sequence is 15 residues long. With 3 bases removed from V and 0 bases from J, the gap between germline ends came to 9 bases. CDR1 is SGHNT and CDR2 is YENEEA in the germline V gene. CDR3 DNA: TGTGCCAGCAGCTTTGCACGGATCTCTGGAAACACCATATATTTT. This gives the protein CASSFARISGNTIYF.

The gene calls are TRBV5-1 and TRBJ2-2; 8 bases are shared with TRBD2. Trimming cost V 5 bases and J 1 base; bases outside gene matches: 7. The germline gives CDR1 SGHRS, CDR2 YFSETQ. This CDR3 is built from 16 residues. The CDR3 is CASRDPGLGNTGELFF. CDR3 bases: TGCGCCAGCAGGGACCCGGGACTAGGGAACACCGGGGAGCTGTTTTTT.

The CDR3 sequence: CASSPYDRKGQPQHF. The CDR3 nucleotides are TGTGCCAGCTCACCATACGACAGGAAAGGTCAGCCCCAGCATTTT. V usage is TRBV18 and J usage is TRBJ1-5, with a weak D call TRBD1 (6 bases). Germline assignment: CDR1 KGHSH and CDR2 LQKENI. The CDR3 has 15 residues. Trimming left V 2 bases short and J 6 bases short, with 14 bases between.

This clone came up a few times. J is TRBJ2-3 and V is TRBV9; unclear D gene. V was trimmed by 4 bases and J by 1 base, leaving 7 bases between them. The CDR3 length is 13 residues. CDR1 and CDR2 (germline): SGDLS, YYNGEE. The CDR3 DNA is TGTGCCAGCAGCCGAAGGGGCACAGATACGCAGTATTTT. Translated, it gives CASSRRGTDTQYF.

This clone showed up just a few times. The J gene is TRBJ2-1, the V gene TRBV28; D ambiguous. The V end was cut by 5 bases, the J end by 3 bases, with 5 bases between. This CDR3 contains 12 residues. Germline values: CDR1 MDHEN, CDR2 SYDVKM. The CDR3 DNA reads as TGTGCCAGCAGTCGCGGCTACAATGAGCAGTTCTTC. Amino acids: CASSRGYNEQFF.

This chain links TRBV14 with TRBJ1-1; unclear D gene. The CDR3 covers 13 residues. Germline values: CDR1 SGHDN, CDR2 FVKESK. V gave up 4 bases and J gave up 11 bases, with 17 bases separating them. CDR3 sequence (DNA): TGTGCCAGCAGCCCCTCCGGGGTCGCGTGGGCTTTCTTT. Its protein product is CASSPSGVAWAFF.

Relative to its sample, this clone is medium-sized. This rearrangement joins TRBV7-1 to TRBJ1-1; D gene uncertain. TRBV7-1 is an open reading frame whose function is uncertain. V was clipped by 5 bases and J by 0 bases, with 7 bases between them. The CDR3 loop spans 13 amino acids. Here the CDR3 reads CASSREMNTEAFF. CDR3 in DNA: TGTGCCAGCAGCCGGGAGATGAACACTGAAGCTTTCTTT.